These 15 T cell receptor beta chains originate from one sample sequenced in a study of cytomegalovirus exposure and HLA in healthy donors (dated 2017 in TCRdb). The receptor library was made with the immunoSEQ multiplex PCR assay. For the multiplex PCR, a mixture combining 60 forward primers for TCR Vbeta segments and 13 reverse primers for TCR Jbeta segments was used. As stored in TCRdb, this immuneACCESS dataset retains in-frame rearrangements with V and J assigned. A fraction of the clones does not appear; measured against another copy, unresolved V genes explain less than half of the discrepancy, and the remainder lacks a known reason. The sample table shows more than 75,000 clones, and approximately 85% are seen once. The top ten constitute 5.5% to 6.5% of the sample. The sample taken for sequencing was PBMCs. All receptors come from a woman between 18 and 30 years old in good health and CMV-seropositive.

V usage is TRBV27 and J usage is TRBJ2-5, with 12 bases identical to TRBD1. Germline V lookup: CDR1 MNHEY, CDR2 SMNVEV (reference sequence). The junction had 9 bases not matched to a gene; V was cut back by 6 bases and J by 4 bases. This CDR3 comprises 16 residues. DNA for the CDR3: TGTGCCAGCAGCAGCGCGGGACAGGGGGCGAGAGAGACCCAGTACTTC. This gives the protein CASSSAGQGARETQYF.

This clone was picked up a small number of times. The CDR3 sequence: CASSQDGTSAQETQYF. The CDR3 DNA sequence: TGCGCCAGCAGCCAAGATGGAACTAGCGCCCAAGAGACCCAGTACTTC. The chain is built from TRBV4-1 and TRBJ2-5; 7 nucleotides align to TRBD2. CDR1 and CDR2 (germline): MGHRA, YSYEKL. The CDR3 covers 16 residues. V lost 0 bases, J lost 1 base, and 5 bases stayed unmatched.

The genes are TRBV5-1 and TRBJ2-3; 9 nucleotides agree with TRBD2. This CDR3 has 16 residues. The trim removed 0 bases at V and 2 bases at J, leaving 4 bases unmatched. Germline-derived CDR1 and CDR2 are SGHRS and YFSETQ. The chain's CDR3 is CASSLDSSGATDTQYF. The CDR3 DNA sequence: TGCGCCAGCAGCTTGGATTCTAGCGGGGCCACAGATACGCAGTATTTT.

The count of this clone is one. V usage is TRBV6-1 and J usage is TRBJ2-7; 10 bases line up with TRBD1. This CDR3 comprises 14 residues. Germline V gene sequence: CDR1 MNHNS, CDR2 SASEGT. With V trimmed by 5 bases and J by 4 bases, 5 bases remained unmatched. This CDR3 is CASSLDRGLYEQYF. Written as DNA, the CDR3 is TGTGCCAGCAGTTTGGACAGGGGGTTGTACGAGCAGTACTTC.

The chain couples TRBV13 to TRBJ1-1; TRBD1 matches at 7 bases. The CDR3 loop spans 15 amino acids. With V trimmed by 4 bases and J by 1 base, 6 bases remained unmatched. Germline CDR1 is PRHDT and CDR2 is FYEKMQ (reference sequence). The CDR3 here is CASSYPRTGNTEAFF. The DNA of the CDR3 is TGTGCCAGCAGCTACCCCCGGACAGGGAACACTGAAGCTTTCTTT.

The chain carries TRBV19 and TRBJ1-5; a weak D match, TRBD1 (5 bases). Germline V gene sequence: CDR1 LNHDA, CDR2 SQIVND (reference sequence). Trimming shortened V by 6 bases and J by 5 bases, and 11 bases separated the two germline ends. The CDR3 totals 13 residues. This CDR3 is CASRGGFYQPQHF. The CDR3 DNA reads TGTGCCAGTAGGGGGGGGTTCTATCAGCCCCAGCATTTT.

Remarks on this clone: This CDR3 is also generated by other DNA sequences in the sample. The V call is TRBV19, the J call TRBJ2-7, with D tentatively TRBD1 (5 bases). The germline V gene encodes CDR1 LNHDA and CDR2 SQIVND (reference sequence). The CDR3 has 13 amino acids. With 3 bases removed from V and 2 bases from J, the gap between germline ends came to 8 bases. The CDR3 protein is CASSIAGPYEQYF. In DNA form, the CDR3 reads TGTGCCAGTAGTATTGCAGGGCCCTACGAGCAGTACTTC.

The V gene is TRBV7-6, the J gene TRBJ2-7, with D perhaps TRBD2 (5 bases). Germline V lookup: CDR1 SGHVS, CDR2 FNYEAQ. CDR3 length equals 15 residues. Between the trimmed V and J ends, which lost 1 base and 3 bases, there was a span of 13 bases. The CDR3 region is CASSLEARDDYEQYF. CDR3 in DNA: TGTGCCAGCAGCTTAGAAGCGAGGGATGACTACGAGCAGTACTTC.

The chain has TRBV5-6 and TRBJ1-4, with unresolved D. Germline V lookup: CDR1 SGHDT, CDR2 YYEEEE. The CDR3 runs 15 residues. V lost 4 bases to trimming and J lost 7 bases, with 17 bases between them. Written as DNA, the CDR3 is TGTGCCAGCAGCCTATCAGGAAGGTTTGGTGAAAAACTGTTTTTT. This gives the protein CASSLSGRFGEKLFF. The entire variable domain, with the rest obtained from reference TRBV5-6 and TRBJ1-4, is as follows: DAGVTQSPTHLIKTRGQQVTLRCSPKSGHDTVSWYQQALGQGPQFIFQYYEEEERQRGNFPDRFSGHQFPNYSSELNVNALLLGDSALYLCASSLSGRFGEKLFFGSGTQLSVL.

The chain couples TRBV19 to TRBJ1-2; the match to TRBD1 covers 7 bases. This CDR3 has 14 amino acids. J lost 2 bases, V lost 6 bases, and 6 bases had no gene match. In germline, CDR1 is LNHDA, CDR2 SQIVND (reference sequence). CDR3 DNA sequence: TGTGCCAGTAGGAACCCGGGACAGAACTATGGCTACACCTTC. Translation: CASRNPGQNYGYTF.

The gene calls are TRBV5-1 and TRBJ2-2; D unclear. Germline CDR1 is SGHRS and CDR2 is YFSETQ. Trimming removed 4 bases at V and 5 bases at J, with 12 bases between. The CDR3 is made up of 14 amino acids. The CDR3 loop reads CASSRWSRTGELFF. The CDR3 bases are TGCGCCAGCAGCCGTTGGTCGAGGACCGGGGAGCTGTTTTTT.

This sequence joins TRBV28 and TRBJ2-2, with D possibly matching TRBD2 (5 bases). The CDR3 extends over 15 amino acids. CDR1 is MDHEN and CDR2 is SYDVKM in the germline V gene. V lost 3 bases and J lost 4, with 12 bases in between. CDR3 sequence reads: CASSFPERSTGELFF. DNA of the CDR3: TGTGCCAGCAGTTTTCCCGAGCGGAGCACCGGGGAGCTGTTTTTT.

This rearrangement joins TRBV4-1 to TRBJ1-2; D is ambiguous. The CDR3 covers 12 residues. V was trimmed by 2 bases and J by 6 bases, leaving 7 bases between them. The germline gives CDR1 MGHRA, CDR2 YSYEKL. CDR3: CASSQWGDGYTF. CDR3 DNA sequence: TGCGCCAGCAGCCAATGGGGAGATGGCTACACCTTC.

This chain joins TRBV28 and TRBJ2-3, with 11 bases lining up with TRBD2. Germline-derived CDR1 and CDR2 are MDHEN and SYDVKM. The trim removed 4 bases at V and 6 bases at J, leaving 9 bases unmatched. The CDR3 covers 16 residues. The CDR3: CASSWLAGGLWDTQYF. DNA of the CDR3: TGTGCCAGCAGTTGGTTAGCGGGAGGGTTGTGGGATACGCAGTATTTT.

This clone was recorded a few times. Here the CDR3 reads CASSQGKLFF. The DNA of the CDR3 is TGCGCCAGCAGCCAGGGAAAACTGTTTTTT. This chain uses TRBV5-1 with TRBJ1-4; TRBD1 is a possible D gene (5 bases). V lost 4 bases to trimming and J lost 10 bases, with 5 bases between them. This CDR3 has 10 residues. Germline-derived CDR1 and CDR2 are SGHRS and YFSETQ.